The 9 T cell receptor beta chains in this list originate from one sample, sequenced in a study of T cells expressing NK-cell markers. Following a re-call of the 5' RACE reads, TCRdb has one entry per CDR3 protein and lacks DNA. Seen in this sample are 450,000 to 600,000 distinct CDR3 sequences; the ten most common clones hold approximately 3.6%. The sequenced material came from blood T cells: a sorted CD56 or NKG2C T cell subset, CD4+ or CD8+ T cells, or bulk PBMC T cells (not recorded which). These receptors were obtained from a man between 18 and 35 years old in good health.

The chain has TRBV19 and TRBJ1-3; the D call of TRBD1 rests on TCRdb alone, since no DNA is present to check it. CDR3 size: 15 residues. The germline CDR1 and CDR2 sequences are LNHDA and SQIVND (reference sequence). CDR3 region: CASSTTGSSGNTIYF.

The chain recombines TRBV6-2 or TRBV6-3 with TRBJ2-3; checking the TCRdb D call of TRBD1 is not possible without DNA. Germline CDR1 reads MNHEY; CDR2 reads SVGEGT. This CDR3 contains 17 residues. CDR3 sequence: CASSPYSRSYQSDTQYF.

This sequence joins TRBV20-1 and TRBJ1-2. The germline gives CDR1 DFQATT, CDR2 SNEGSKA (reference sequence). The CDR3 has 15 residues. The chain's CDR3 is CSARDQHSVLYGYTF.

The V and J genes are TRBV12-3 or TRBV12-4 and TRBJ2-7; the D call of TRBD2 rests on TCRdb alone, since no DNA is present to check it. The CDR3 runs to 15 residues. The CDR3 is CASRAWAGGPGEQYF.

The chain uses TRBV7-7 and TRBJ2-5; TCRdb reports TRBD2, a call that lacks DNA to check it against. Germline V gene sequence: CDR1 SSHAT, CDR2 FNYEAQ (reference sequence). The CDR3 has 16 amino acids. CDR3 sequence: CASSLDQGLVQETQYF.

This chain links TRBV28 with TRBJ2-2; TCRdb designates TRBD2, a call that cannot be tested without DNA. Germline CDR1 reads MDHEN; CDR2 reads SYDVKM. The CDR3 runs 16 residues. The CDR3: CASSFRLAGNTGELFF.

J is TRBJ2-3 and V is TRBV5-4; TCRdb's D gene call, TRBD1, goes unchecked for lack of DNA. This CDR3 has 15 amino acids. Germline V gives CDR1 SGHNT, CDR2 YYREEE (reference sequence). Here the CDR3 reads CASKMDRGSTDTQYF.

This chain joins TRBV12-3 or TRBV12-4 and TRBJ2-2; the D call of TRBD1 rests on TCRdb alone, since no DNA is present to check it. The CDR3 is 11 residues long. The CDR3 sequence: CASLGRGELFF.

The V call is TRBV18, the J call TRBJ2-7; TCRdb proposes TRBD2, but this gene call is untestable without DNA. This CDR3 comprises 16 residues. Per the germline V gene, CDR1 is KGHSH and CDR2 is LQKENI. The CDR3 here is CASSPSLAGGPYEQYF.